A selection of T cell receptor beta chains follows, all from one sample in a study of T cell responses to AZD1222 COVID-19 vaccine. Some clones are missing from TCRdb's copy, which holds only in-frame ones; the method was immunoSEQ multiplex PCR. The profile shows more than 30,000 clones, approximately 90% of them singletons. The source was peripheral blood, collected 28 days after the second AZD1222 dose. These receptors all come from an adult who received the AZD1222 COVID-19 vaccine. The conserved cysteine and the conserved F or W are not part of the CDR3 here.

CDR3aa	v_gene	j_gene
ATTGQGINTEAF	TRBV10-3	TRBJ1-1
ASSSPDKGRGTQY	TRBV28	TRBJ2-5
ASSLAGRNQPQH	TRBV5-6	TRBJ1-5
ASSLWTAENTEAF	TRBV28	TRBJ1-1
ASSKPSTLAYSGNTIY	TRBV5-1	TRBJ1-3
ASRTKGQGAAGELF	TRBV19	TRBJ2-2
ATSAGTHYGIQPQH	TRBV15	TRBJ1-5
ASSQDMGSPLH	TRBV4-3	TRBJ1-6
ASSKDSIGYT	TRBV6-5	TRBJ1-2
ASSPDRGWDTEAF	TRBV7-9	TRBJ1-1
ASSRRGEQY	TRBV3-1/TRBV3-2	TRBJ2-7
ASSLAGQLYGYT	TRBV7-9	TRBJ1-2
ASSPGAGYSYNSPLH	TRBV18	TRBJ1-6
ASSQGQGDYEQY	TRBV4-2	TRBJ2-7
ASSGAGYNEQF	TRBV12-3/TRBV12-4	TRBJ2-1
ASSSVSGTSAYNEQF	TRBV7-2	TRBJ2-1
ATSKRQGAADTQY	TRBV15	TRBJ2-3
ASSSTLTGGRQETQY	TRBV13	TRBJ2-5
ASRSGQSGAT	TRBV12-3/TRBV12-4	TRBJ1-2
ASRWGQGTEAF	TRBV28	TRBJ1-1
ASSTTTENNEQF	TRBV28	TRBJ2-1
ASSIRRRKGNEQF	TRBV19	TRBJ2-1
ASSFRDSHNEQF	TRBV7-2	TRBJ2-1
ASSFLAGGLYEQY	TRBV27	TRBJ2-7
ASSYSASAPNQPQH	TRBV6-5	TRBJ1-5
ATSRKKGTEAF	TRBV15	TRBJ1-1
AIVEGASTDTQY	TRBV10-3	TRBJ2-3
ASSLGQSRPQH	TRBV7-6	TRBJ1-5
ASSSITSGAGNEQF	TRBV6-5	TRBJ2-1
ASSTTTGTGFGYT	TRBV19	TRBJ1-2
ASAEGWNIEQY	TRBV18	TRBJ2-7
ATICFSGARNSPLH	TRBV24-1	TRBJ1-6